The rows below give T cell receptor beta chains drawn from one sample of a study of control samples from healthy donors and cancer patients. The table came from immunoSEQ multiplex PCR; TCRdb's copy has only in-frame clones and leaves some out. The table has 46,000 or so clones, nearly 95% seen once. What was sequenced was PBMCs. Receptors were obtained from a woman aged 50 to 60 with head and neck cancer. CDR3s include the opening cysteine and the closing phenylalanine or tryptophan. The D gene is left open where the match is weak. Size is omitted from some rows. Given values are once, few, many or a class for expanded clones.

d_gene: NA
abundance: NA
v_gene: TRBV7-9
j_gene: TRBJ2-1
CDR3aa: CASSLGGVSYNEQFF
CDR3nt: TGTGCCAGCAGCTTAGGGGGGGTCTCCTACAATGAGCAGTTCTTC

d_gene: NA
abundance: NA
v_gene: TRBV5-1
j_gene: TRBJ1-1
CDR3aa: CASSSGGARDAEAFF
CDR3nt: TGCGCCAGCAGCAGCGGGGGGGCGCGTGACGCTGAAGCTTTCTTT

d_gene: TRBD1
abundance: NA
v_gene: TRBV28
j_gene: TRBJ2-7
CDR3aa: CASSPPGQGRYEQYF
CDR3nt: TGTGCCAGCAGTCCCCCCGGACAGGGGCGCTACGAGCAGTACTTC

d_gene: NA
abundance: NA
v_gene: TRBV7-9
j_gene: TRBJ1-2
CDR3aa: CASSPDQGIYGYTF
CDR3nt: TGTGCCAGCAGCCCGGATCAGGGGATCTATGGCTACACCTTC

d_gene: NA
abundance: NA
v_gene: TRBV27
j_gene: TRBJ2-1
CDR3aa: CASSLGGRASYNEQFF
CDR3nt: TGTGCCAGCAGTTTAGGGGGGAGAGCATCCTACAATGAGCAGTTCTTC

d_gene: TRBD1
abundance: NA
v_gene: TRBV19
j_gene: TRBJ2-1
CDR3aa: CASSPDRGVYNEQFF
CDR3nt: TGTGCCAGTAGTCCAGACAGGGGTGTATACAATGAGCAGTTCTTC

d_gene: NA
abundance: NA
v_gene: TRBV28
j_gene: TRBJ2-6
CDR3aa: CASSLLRAGASGANVLTF
CDR3nt: TGTGCCAGCAGTTTATTAAGGGCAGGTGCTAGTGGGGCCAACGTCCTGACTTTC

d_gene: NA
abundance: NA
v_gene: TRBV5-8
j_gene: TRBJ2-3
CDR3aa: CASSLLNSGLLDTQYF
CDR3nt: TGTGCCAGCAGCTTATTGAATAGCGGTCTGCTAGATACGCAGTATTTT

d_gene: NA
abundance: NA
v_gene: TRBV24-1
j_gene: TRBJ2-3
CDR3aa: CATSDSRGTDTQYF
CDR3nt: TGTGCCACCAGTGATTCAAGAGGCACAGATACGCAGTATTTT

d_gene: TRBD2
abundance: NA
v_gene: TRBV18
j_gene: TRBJ2-3
CDR3aa: CASSPGLAGVDTQYF
CDR3nt: TGTGCCAGCTCACCAGGACTAGCCGGGGTAGATACGCAGTATTTT

d_gene: NA
abundance: NA
v_gene: TRBV4-1
j_gene: TRBJ1-2
CDR3aa: CASSQGGSYTF
CDR3nt: TGCGCCAGCAGCCAAGGGGGGTCATACACCTTC

d_gene: TRBD1
abundance: NA
v_gene: TRBV7-2
j_gene: TRBJ2-7
CDR3aa: CASSRTGMEQYF
CDR3nt: TGTGCCAGCAGCCGGACAGGGATGGAGCAGTACTTC

d_gene: TRBD2
abundance: NA
v_gene: TRBV15
j_gene: TRBJ2-1
CDR3aa: CATSSPSGSGDEQFF
CDR3nt: TGTGCCACCAGCAGCCCTAGCGGGAGTGGCGATGAGCAGTTCTTC

d_gene: TRBD1
abundance: once
v_gene: TRBV25-1
j_gene: TRBJ2-7
CDR3aa: CASSLQTGAEQYF
CDR3nt: TGTGCCAGCAGTCTCCAGACAGGGGCCGAGCAGTACTTC

d_gene: TRBD2
abundance: NA
v_gene: TRBV6-1
j_gene: TRBJ2-2
CDR3aa: CASSDSGGTGELFF
CDR3nt: TGTGCCAGCAGTGATAGCGGGGGGACCGGGGAGCTGTTTTTT

d_gene: NA
abundance: NA
v_gene: TRBV5-5
j_gene: TRBJ1-2
CDR3aa: CASSLFQILYGYTF
CDR3nt: TGTGCCAGCAGCTTGTTTCAGATTCTCTATGGCTACACCTTC

d_gene: NA
abundance: medium-sized
v_gene: TRBV2
j_gene: TRBJ2-2
CDR3aa: CASSEGQLGNTGELFF
CDR3nt: TGTGCCAGCAGTGAAGGACAGTTGGGGAACACCGGGGAGCTGTTTTTT

d_gene: NA
abundance: once
v_gene: TRBV10-3
j_gene: TRBJ1-1
CDR3aa: CAISESMRSEAFF
CDR3nt: TGTGCCATCAGTGAGTCGATGCGGTCTGAAGCTTTCTTT

d_gene: TRBD1
abundance: NA
v_gene: TRBV9
j_gene: TRBJ2-7
CDR3aa: CASSAGDSSYEQYF
CDR3nt: TGTGCCAGCAGCGCTGGGGACAGCTCCTACGAGCAGTACTTC

d_gene: NA
abundance: NA
v_gene: TRBV9
j_gene: TRBJ2-3
CDR3aa: CASSALSGSYTDTQYF
CDR3nt: TGTGCCAGCAGCGCCCTTAGCGGTTCCTACACAGATACGCAGTATTTT

d_gene: TRBD1
abundance: once
v_gene: TRBV27
j_gene: TRBJ2-3
CDR3aa: CASSLIWRQGGDTQYF
CDR3nt: TGTGCCAGCAGTTTAATTTGGAGACAGGGGGGAGATACGCAGTATTTT

d_gene: NA
abundance: NA
v_gene: TRBV24-1
j_gene: TRBJ2-2
CDR3aa: CATSDLGVSEGSTGELFF
CDR3nt: TGTGCCACCAGTGATTTGGGTGTCTCGGAAGGAAGCACCGGGGAGCTGTTTTTT

d_gene: TRBD1
abundance: NA
v_gene: TRBV19
j_gene: TRBJ1-1
CDR3aa: CASIVTGGLNTEAFF
CDR3nt: TGTGCCAGTATTGTAACAGGGGGGTTGAACACTGAAGCTTTCTTT

d_gene: NA
abundance: NA
v_gene: TRBV24-1
j_gene: TRBJ2-2
CDR3aa: CATGGGNTGELFF
CDR3nt: TGTGCCACCGGCGGGGGCAACACCGGGGAGCTGTTTTTT

d_gene: NA
abundance: NA
v_gene: TRBV2
j_gene: TRBJ2-1
CDR3aa: CASRDSSLNNEQFF
CDR3nt: TGTGCCAGCAGGGACTCCTCCCTAAACAATGAGCAGTTCTTC

d_gene: NA
abundance: few
v_gene: TRBV2
j_gene: TRBJ1-4
CDR3aa: CASSRDIRELFF
CDR3nt: TGTGCCAGCAGTAGGGACATAAGAGAACTGTTTTTT

d_gene: NA
abundance: NA
v_gene: TRBV5-4
j_gene: TRBJ2-5
CDR3aa: CASSLANGQQETQYF
CDR3nt: TGTGCCAGCAGCTTGGCCAACGGACAGCAAGAGACCCAGTACTTC

d_gene: NA
abundance: NA
v_gene: TRBV29-1
j_gene: TRBJ1-2
CDR3aa: CSVAGGPHGYTF
CDR3nt: TGCAGCGTTGCTGGGGGGCCGCATGGCTACACCTTC

d_gene: NA
abundance: NA
v_gene: TRBV28
j_gene: TRBJ1-2
CDR3aa: CASRVPGVRGYGYTF
CDR3nt: TGTGCCAGCAGAGTCCCCGGTGTCAGGGGCTATGGCTACACCTTC

d_gene: TRBD2
abundance: NA
v_gene: TRBV3-1/TRBV3-2
j_gene: TRBJ2-5
CDR3aa: CASSRTSGRQETQYF
CDR3nt: TGTGCCAGCAGCAGGACTAGCGGGCGTCAAGAGACCCAGTACTTC

d_gene: NA
abundance: NA
v_gene: TRBV9
j_gene: TRBJ1-3
CDR3aa: CASSPTGQGGSPRNTIYF
CDR3nt: TGTGCCAGCAGCCCCACGGGGCAGGGAGGCAGTCCGCGAAACACCATATATTTT

d_gene: TRBD1
abundance: NA
v_gene: TRBV4-1
j_gene: TRBJ1-2
CDR3aa: CASSPLGQGTHGYTF
CDR3nt: TGCGCCAGCAGCCCCCTAGGACAGGGTACCCATGGCTACACCTTC

d_gene: TRBD1
abundance: NA
v_gene: TRBV5-6
j_gene: TRBJ1-5
CDR3aa: CASSQATGRGNQPQHF
CDR3nt: TGTGCCAGCAGCCAGGCGACAGGGAGGGGCAATCAGCCCCAGCATTTT

d_gene: NA
abundance: NA
v_gene: TRBV5-1
j_gene: TRBJ1-1
CDR3aa: CASSLEPQGVDTEAFF
CDR3nt: TGCGCCAGCAGCTTGGAACCTCAGGGTGTTGACACTGAAGCTTTCTTT

d_gene: NA
abundance: NA
v_gene: TRBV3-1/TRBV3-2
j_gene: TRBJ2-3
CDR3aa: CASSQERLTDTQYF
CDR3nt: TGTGCCAGCAGCCAAGAGCGGCTCACAGATACGCAGTATTTT

d_gene: NA
abundance: once
v_gene: TRBV4-1
j_gene: TRBJ2-6
CDR3aa: CASSQYRAPGANVLTF
CDR3nt: TGCGCCAGCAGCCAGTACAGGGCCCCTGGGGCCAACGTCCTGACTTTC

d_gene: TRBD1
abundance: NA
v_gene: TRBV19
j_gene: TRBJ1-3
CDR3aa: CASMGTGGNTIYF
CDR3nt: TGTGCCAGTATGGGGACAGGGGGAAACACCATATATTTT

d_gene: NA
abundance: NA
v_gene: TRBV11-2
j_gene: TRBJ1-5
CDR3aa: CASSFGRGEQTPQHF
CDR3nt: TGTGCCAGCAGCTTCGGCAGGGGCGAACAGACGCCCCAGCATTTT

d_gene: NA
abundance: once
v_gene: TRBV9
j_gene: TRBJ1-1
CDR3aa: CASSPDSLNTEAFF
CDR3nt: TGTGCCAGCAGCCCCGACAGCCTGAACACTGAAGCTTTCTTT

d_gene: TRBD1
abundance: NA
v_gene: TRBV15
j_gene: TRBJ1-1
CDR3aa: CATRTPGQGYTEAFF
CDR3nt: TGTGCCACCAGGACTCCGGGACAGGGTTACACTGAAGCTTTCTTT

d_gene: NA
abundance: NA
v_gene: TRBV28
j_gene: TRBJ2-3
CDR3aa: CASTPAGTPSTDTQYF
CDR3nt: TGTGCCAGCACCCCCGCCGGGACACCCAGCACAGATACGCAGTATTTT

d_gene: NA
abundance: NA
v_gene: TRBV6-6
j_gene: TRBJ1-5
CDR3aa: CASSPSAGGNQPQHF
CDR3nt: TGTGCCAGCAGTCCCTCGGCGGGGGGGAATCAGCCCCAGCATTTT

d_gene: NA
abundance: NA
v_gene: TRBV19
j_gene: TRBJ2-2
CDR3aa: CASSIAGVDGELFF
CDR3nt: TGTGCCAGTAGTATCGCAGGGGTTGACGGGGAGCTGTTTTTT

d_gene: NA
abundance: NA
v_gene: TRBV27
j_gene: TRBJ1-4
CDR3aa: CATEKGGRLFF
CDR3nt: TGTGCCACCGAGAAGGGCGGGAGGCTGTTTTTT

d_gene: NA
abundance: NA
v_gene: TRBV6-5
j_gene: TRBJ2-1
CDR3aa: CASALTPYNEQFF
CDR3nt: TGTGCCAGCGCCCTCACCCCTTACAATGAGCAGTTCTTC

d_gene: TRBD2
abundance: NA
v_gene: TRBV19
j_gene: TRBJ2-3
CDR3aa: CASSIELAGGRYTQYF
CDR3nt: TGTGCCAGTAGTATAGAACTAGCGGGGGGGCGGTATACGCAGTATTTT

d_gene: NA
abundance: once
v_gene: TRBV14
j_gene: TRBJ1-1
CDR3aa: CASSQGLGDRTEAFF
CDR3nt: TGTGCCAGCAGCCAAGGGTTGGGGGATCGCACTGAAGCTTTCTTT

d_gene: TRBD1
abundance: NA
v_gene: TRBV3-1/TRBV3-2
j_gene: TRBJ2-2
CDR3aa: CASSHQGEWSGELFF
CDR3nt: TGTGCCAGCAGCCACCAGGGGGAATGGAGCGGGGAGCTGTTTTTT

d_gene: TRBD2
abundance: NA
v_gene: TRBV28
j_gene: TRBJ2-5
CDR3aa: CASSSTSSGRAETQYF
CDR3nt: TGTGCCAGCAGTTCCACCTCCAGCGGGAGGGCTGAGACCCAGTACTTC

d_gene: NA
abundance: few
v_gene: TRBV24-1
j_gene: TRBJ2-5
CDR3aa: CATSDRETQYF
CDR3nt: TGTGCCACCAGTGACAGGGAGACCCAGTACTTC

d_gene: NA
abundance: NA
v_gene: TRBV4-1
j_gene: TRBJ1-2
CDR3aa: CASSQGHDAYGYTF
CDR3nt: TGCGCCAGCAGCCAAGGACATGACGCCTATGGCTACACCTTC

d_gene: NA
abundance: once
v_gene: TRBV2
j_gene: TRBJ1-1
CDR3aa: CASMGREPRMNTEAFF
CDR3nt: TGTGCCAGCATGGGCAGGGAGCCTCGGATGAACACTGAAGCTTTCTTT